These 23 T cell receptor beta chains originate from one sample sequenced in a study of cytotoxic CD8 clonotypes in ibrutinib-treated CLL. The method was immunoSEQ multiplex PCR; TCRdb's version includes in-frame clones alone and lacks a portion of them. The table includes 90,000 to 95,000 clones, 77% detected once. The sample in question was PBMCs, obtained after 24 months of ibrutinib treatment. These TCRs come from a human donor with chronic lymphocytic leukemia.

CDR3 sequence reads: CASSLDSGYNEQFF. The CDR3 region has the DNA TGTGCCAGCAGCTTAGATAGCGGTTACAATGAGCAGTTCTTC. V usage is TRBV7-3 and J usage is TRBJ2-1, with TRBD2 as a possible D gene (6 bases). V was pared by 2 bases and J by 4 bases, with 9 bases between. Per the germline V gene, CDR1 is SGHTA and CDR2 is FQGTGA. This CDR3 has 14 amino acids.

This chain uses TRBV29-1 with TRBJ1-3; D ambiguous. CDR1 SQVTM and CDR2 ANQGSEA come from the germline V gene. The CDR3 has 10 residues. V lost 4 bases to trimming and J lost 9 bases, with 7 bases between them. The CDR3 spells CSVGGPTIYF. The CDR3 region has the DNA TGCAGCGTTGGCGGGCCCACCATATATTTT.

The chain employs TRBV6-5 and TRBJ2-7; D not resolved. Germline V lookup: CDR1 MNHEY, CDR2 SVGAGI. CDR3 length: 14 residues. The ends were cut back, 5 bases at V and 7 bases at J, with 18 bases in the middle. In DNA, the CDR3 is TGTGCCAGCAGTCTGGCGGACCCTCCGGGTGAGCAGTACTTC. Its translation: CASSLADPPGEQYF.

This chain joins TRBV6-1 and TRBJ1-4; 7 nucleotides match TRBD1. CDR1 and CDR2 from the germline V gene are MNHNS and SASEGT. There are 16 residues in the CDR3. V was pared by 4 bases and J by 5 bases, with 10 bases of the junction left unmatched. CDR3: CASSVLAGTENEKLFF. CDR3 bases: TGTGCCAGCAGTGTCCTTGCCGGGACAGAGAATGAAAAACTGTTTTTT.

The CDR3 nucleotides read TGCGCCAGCAGCTTGGAGGCTAGCGGGCTTGCGAACACCGGGGAGCTGTTTTTT. It translates to CASSLEASGLANTGELFF. This sequence joins TRBV5-1 and TRBJ2-2, with 8 bases that match TRBD2. The V segment lost 0 bases and the J segment 0 bases; nucleotides outside the gene matches: 7. This CDR3 is 18 amino acids long. Germline-derived CDR1 and CDR2 are SGHRS and YFSETQ.

This clone was seen more than once but under ten times. The V call is TRBV2, the J call TRBJ1-5; D not resolved. Germline CDR1 SNHLY, CDR2 FYNNEI. CDR3 size: 14 residues. Deletions cut 2 bases from V and 10 bases from J, with 15 bases between. The CDR3 bases are TGTGCCAGCAGTGAAATGGCAGCCCGTAGTCCCCAGCATTTT. This encodes CASSEMAARSPQHF.

This clone was seen many times. This sequence joins TRBV20-1 and TRBJ2-2, with D unclear. Germline lookup yields CDR1 DFQATT and CDR2 SNEGSKA (reference sequence). The CDR3 length is 11 residues. The V end was cut by 0 bases, the J end by 7 bases, with 3 bases between. CDR3 sequence reads: CSAREGGELFF. The CDR3 DNA follows: TGCAGTGCTAGAGAGGGCGGGGAGCTGTTTTTT.

In this sample, this clone turned up a few times. The gene calls are TRBV6-1 and TRBJ1-5; tentatively, D is TRBD1 (5 bases). The V gene lost 4 bases and the J gene lost 2 bases, with 9 bases spanning the gap. Per germline, CDR1 MNHNS and CDR2 SASEGT. The length of the CDR3 is 14 residues. This CDR3 is CASSGQTGNQPQHF. The CDR3 region has the DNA TGTGCCAGCAGTGGACAGACCGGCAATCAGCCCCAGCATTTT.

The rearrangement links TRBV11-1 to TRBJ2-4; maybe TRBD2 (5 bases). The CDR3 runs 15 residues. Germline CDR1 reads SGHAT; CDR2 reads FQDESV (reference sequence). V was shortened by 0 bases and J by 3 bases, with 9 bases between the two germline ends. CDR3 sequence reads: CASSLAQSGKNIQYF. The CDR3 region has the DNA TGTGCCAGCAGCTTAGCGCAAAGCGGCAAAAACATTCAGTACTTC.

The chain couples TRBV5-1 to TRBJ2-7; a possible D gene is TRBD2 (6 bases). Trimming pared 0 bases from V and 3 bases from J, leaving 13 bases between. This CDR3 spans 15 amino acids. Germline V lookup: CDR1 SGHRS, CDR2 YFSETQ. Written as DNA, the CDR3 is TGCGCCAGCAGCTTGGGAGCGGGTGTAGGCTACGAGCAGTACTTC. It yields the protein CASSLGAGVGYEQYF.

V and J are TRBV19 and TRBJ2-6, with a weak D call TRBD1 (6 bases). The CDR3 consists of 16 residues. From germline, CDR1 is LNHDA and CDR2 SQIVND (reference sequence). Trimming left V 3 bases short and J 0 bases short, with 9 bases between. CDR3 coding DNA: TGTGCCAGTAGTATTCCCAGGGGCTCTGGGGCCAACGTCCTGACTTTC. Encoded protein: CASSIPRGSGANVLTF. The variable domain in full, with the rest retrieved from reference TRBV19 and TRBJ2-6, is DGGITQSPKYLFRKEGQNVTLSCEQNLNHDAMYWYRQDPGQGLRLIYYSQIVNDFQKGDIAEGYSVSREKKESFPLTVTSAQKNPTAFYLCASSIPRGSGANVLTFGAGSRLTVL.

The chain links TRBV4-1 to TRBJ1-1, with D perhaps TRBD1 (5 bases). From germline, CDR1 is MGHRA and CDR2 YSYEKL. Trimming removed 3 bases from V and 7 bases from J, with 12 bases in between. The CDR3 is made up of 13 amino acids. The CDR3 here is CASSQGREVEAFF. The CDR3 bases are TGCGCCAGCAGCCAGGGCAGGGAAGTTGAAGCTTTCTTT.

V usage is TRBV19 and J usage is TRBJ1-4; D is uncertain. Germline CDR1 reads LNHDA; CDR2 reads SQIVND (reference sequence). Trimming pared 6 bases from V and 0 bases from J, leaving 23 bases between. The CDR3 consists of 19 residues. CDR3 protein: CASRTGRTRPGATNEKLFF. Written as DNA, the CDR3 is TGTGCCAGTAGAACCGGCAGGACCAGACCCGGGGCAACTAATGAAAAACTGTTTTTT.

The CDR3 protein is CAARDRGSAFF. The CDR3 DNA reads TGTGCCGCAAGGGACAGAGGAAGTGCTTTCTTT. V is TRBV19 and J is TRBJ1-1; TRBD1 matches at 7 bases. V gave up 11 bases and J gave up 11 bases; unmatched junction bases: 11. CDR3 length: 11 amino acids. CDR1 is LNHDA, CDR2 SQIVND, per germline (reference sequence). Full variable domain (rest looked up from reference TRBV19 and TRBJ1-1): DGGITQSPKYLFRKEGQNVTLSCEQNLNHDAMYWYRQDPGQGLRLIYYSQIVNDFQKGDIAEGYSVSREKKESFPLTVTSAQKNPTAFYLCAARDRGSAFFGQGTRLTVV.

The V and J genes are TRBV28 and TRBJ2-7, with TRBD1 matching 9 bases. Unmatched junction bases numbered 6, after V lost 6 bases and J lost 0 bases. The CDR3 runs 15 residues. CDR1 is MDHEN and CDR2 is SYDVKM in the germline V gene. The CDR3 nucleotides are TGTGCCAGCAGCCAGACAGGGGGTTCCTCCTACGAGCAGTACTTC. The encoded protein is CASSQTGGSSYEQYF.

This clone came up a few times. The genes are TRBV10-2 and TRBJ1-4, with D unresolved. Germline CDR1 and CDR2: WSHSY and SAAADI. The CDR3 totals 14 residues. Trimming took off 6 bases at V and 2 bases at J, with 10 bases between the two ends. The CDR3 loop is CASREGPTNEKLFF. In DNA, the CDR3 is TGCGCCAGCAGGGAGGGCCCCACTAATGAAAAACTGTTTTTT.

V is TRBV19 and J is TRBJ2-7; 13 nucleotides agree with TRBD2. The CDR3 has 16 amino acids. Germline CDR1 is LNHDA and CDR2 is SQIVND (reference sequence). V was clipped by 5 bases and J by 3 bases; unmatched bases: 7. The CDR3 region has the DNA TGTGCCAGTAGTGCGCACCGGACTAGCGGGAGCTACGAGCAGTACTTC. As protein: CASSAHRTSGSYEQYF.

The chain uses TRBV2 and TRBJ2-7; D is perhaps TRBD1 (5 bases). Trimming left V 7 bases short and J 0 bases short, with 13 bases between. CDR3 length equals 14 residues. Germline V gene sequence: CDR1 SNHLY, CDR2 FYNNEI. CDR3 in DNA: TGTGCCAGCAAGGCCCAGGGCAGCTCCTACGAGCAGTACTTC. Its protein is CASKAQGSSYEQYF.

The V call is TRBV27, the J call TRBJ1-1, with D hard to call. CDR3 length: 10 amino acids. V lost 8 bases and J lost 6, with 7 bases in between. Germline CDR1 reads MNHEY; CDR2 reads SMNVEV (reference sequence). The CDR3 sequence is CASGGPEAFF. CDR3 sequence (DNA): TGTGCCAGCGGCGGGCCTGAAGCTTTCTTT.

This clone has a single count. The rearrangement uses TRBV4-3 and TRBJ1-5; a weak D match, TRBD1 (5 bases). Trimming took off 0 bases at V and 8 bases at J, with 14 bases between the two ends. The CDR3 runs to 15 residues. The V gene's germline CDR1 is LGHNA and CDR2 YSLEER. The CDR3, as DNA: TGCGCCAGCAGCCAAGATACCCAGGGAGAGGAGCCCCAGCATTTT. This encodes CASSQDTQGEEPQHF.

V usage is TRBV30 and J usage is TRBJ1-3; TRBD1 aligns across 7 bases. V shed 3 bases and J 3 bases; nucleotides not matched to a gene: 17. The CDR3 covers 18 residues. Germline CDR1 reads GTSNPN; CDR2 reads SVGIG (reference sequence). The CDR3: CAWSGTGAFQESGNTIYF. The CDR3 region has the DNA TGTGCCTGGAGCGGCACAGGGGCTTTTCAGGAGAGTGGAAACACCATATATTTT. Using reference TRBV30 and TRBJ1-3 for the parts outside the CDR3, the full variable domain is SQTIHQWPATLVQPVGSPLSLECTVEGTSNPNLYWYRQAAGRGLQLLFYSVGIGQISSEVPQNLSASRPQDRQFILSSKKLLLSDSGFYLCAWSGTGAFQESGNTIYFGEGSWLTVV.

The chain links TRBV14 to TRBJ2-7; a weak D match, TRBD2 (5 bases). CDR3 size: 13 residues. Trimming took off 5 bases at V and 5 bases at J, with 13 bases between the two ends. Germline CDR1 SGHDN, CDR2 FVKESK. CDR3: CASSVGLSNEQYF. CDR3 bases: TGTGCCAGCAGCGTAGGACTTTCCAACGAGCAGTACTTC. The full variable domain, its missing parts supplied by reference TRBV14 and TRBJ2-7, is EAGVTQFPSHSVIEKGQTVTLRCDPISGHDNLYWYRRVMGKEIKFLLHFVKESKQDESGMPNNRFLAERTGGTYSTLKVQPAELEDSGVYFCASSVGLSNEQYFGPGTRLTVT.

The chain couples TRBV7-2 to TRBJ2-7, with TRBD2 matching over 9 bases. Germline V gene sequence: CDR1 SGHTA, CDR2 FQGNSA. The CDR3 has 15 amino acids. After removal of 3 bases from V and 7 bases from J, the junction contained 10 bases not matched to a gene. The CDR3 nucleotides are TGTGCCAGCAGCTTTAGCGGGAGAGCCGTGGGGGAGCAGTACTTC. This translates into CASSFSGRAVGEQYF.